One T cell receptor (beta chain) is described in this entry. Its matching antigen is unknown. The sample is drawn from a study of cytomegalovirus exposure and HLA in healthy donors. General study results and limits: When presence/absence was analysed, sequencing depth was taken to be roughly uniform across donors. Data from an earlier analysis indicated that most TCR beta V segments were productive either about 87% or about 30% of the time.

Vbeta (60) and Jbeta (13) primers were used in the PCR. Profiled with immunoSEQ multiplex PCR; TCRdb holds only in-frame clones, not every one. The repertoire has 160,000 or so clones, 65% to 85% of them found once; the top ten carry roughly 1.4%. This TCR derives from a man between 60 and 75 years old in good health and CMV-seronegative. Sequenced: PBMCs.

CDR3 bases: TGCGCCAGCAGACGTAGCGGGGTGAACACCGGGGAGCTGTTTTTT. Amino acid sequence: CASRRSGVNTGELFF. The chain carries TRBV4-1 and TRBJ2-2; 8 positions match TRBD2. In germline, CDR1 is MGHRA, CDR2 YSYEKL. V lost 6 bases and J lost 1; bases outside the gene matches: 4. The length of the CDR3 is 15 residues.